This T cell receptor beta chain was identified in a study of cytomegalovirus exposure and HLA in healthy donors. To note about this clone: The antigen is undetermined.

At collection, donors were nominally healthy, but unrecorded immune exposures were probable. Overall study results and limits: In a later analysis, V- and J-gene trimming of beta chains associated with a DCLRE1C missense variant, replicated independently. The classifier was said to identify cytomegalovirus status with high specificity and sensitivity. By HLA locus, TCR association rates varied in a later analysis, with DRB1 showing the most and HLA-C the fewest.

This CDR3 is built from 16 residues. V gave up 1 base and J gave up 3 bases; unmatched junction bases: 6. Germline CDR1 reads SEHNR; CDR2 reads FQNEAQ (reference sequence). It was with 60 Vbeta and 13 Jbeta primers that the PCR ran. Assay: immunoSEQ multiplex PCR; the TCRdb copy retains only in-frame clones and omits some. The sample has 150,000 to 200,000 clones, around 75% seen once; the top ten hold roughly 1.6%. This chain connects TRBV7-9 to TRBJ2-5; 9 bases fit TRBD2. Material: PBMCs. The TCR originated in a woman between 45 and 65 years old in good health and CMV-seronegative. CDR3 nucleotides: TGTGCCAGCAGCTTAGGAGCGGGACTAGCTGAAGAGACCCAGTACTTC. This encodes CASSLGAGLAEETQYF.